This T cell receptor (beta chain) comes out of a study of regulatory T cells in long-lasting Graves disease. iRepertoire HTBI primers and Arm-PCR of CDR3 regions built TCR beta libraries. TCRdb called the multiplex PCR reads again in MiXCR, with one record for every CDR3 protein. The sample has 350,000 to 450,000 distinct CDR3 sequences, more than 13% seen once; the top ten hold 16%. This clonotype was recorded many times. The antigen is undetermined. Time point meaning: newly diagnosed GD, antithyroid drugs for less than 3 months. Construction of the TCR library relied on RNA isolated from PBMCs. Whole-study findings and limits: Persistent Graves' patients showed a TCR diversity that was lower than that of newly diagnosed ones. Sample size, which was small, may have reduced accuracy.

Germline V gene data show CDR1 as SNHLY and CDR2 as FYNNEI. The V end lost 6 bases, the J end lost 2 bases, and 14 bases lay between the germline ends. This CDR3 is built from 15 residues. The same data also went into a second study, on T cells in Graves' hyperthyroidism and ophthalmopathy. Turning to that study: Researchers barred patients who had uncontrolled infection, other autoimmune disease, pregnancy or lactation.

The TCR sequence derives from a woman aged 25 to 45 with Graves disease. Specimen: peripheral blood mononuclear cells (PBMCs), collected at new diagnosis, from a patient treated with antithyroid drugs. This chain links TRBV2 with TRBJ1-5; no clear D. The CDR3 region has the DNA TGTGCCAGCAGGGGTAGGGCTGTTCGCAATCAGCCCCAGCATTTT. This codes for CASRGRAVRNQPQHF.